Presented here are 8 T cell receptor beta chains from one specimen sequenced in a study of T-cell reconstitution after alpha-beta-depleted transplantation in children. As it was prepared, the TCRbeta library received unique molecular identifiers. TCRdb independently ran MiXCR on the PCR reads; one entry per CDR3 protein. The sample holds tens of thousands of distinct CDR3 sequences, approximately 46% seen once. This sample comprised PBMCs, mostly from graft donor cells, obtained 360 days after TCRalphabeta/CD19-depleted stem cell transplant. Source of these receptors: a male patient under 18 who had a stem cell transplant for acute lymphoblastic leukemia, so the T cells may come from the graft donor.

This clonotype was counted only a few times. The chain recombines TRBV27 with TRBJ2-3, with TRBD1 as a possible D gene (5 bases). CDR1 is MNHEY and CDR2 is SMNVEV in the germline V gene (reference sequence). CDR3 length: 12 residues. V was shortened by 5 bases and J by 5 bases, with 8 bases between the two germline ends. In nucleotides, the CDR3 is TGTGCCAGCAGTCCAAGGGGAGATACGCAGTATTTT. Its translation: CASSPRGDTQYF.

The gene calls are TRBV5-1 and TRBJ2-1; maybe TRBD2 (7 bases). CDR3 length: 11 amino acids. V gave up 7 bases and J gave up 8 bases, with 10 bases separating them. CDR1 is SGHRS and CDR2 is YFSETQ in the germline V gene. The DNA for the CDR3 is TGCGCCAGCGGGGGGGCCGATGAGCAGTTCTTC. Translating gives CASGGADEQFF.

V usage is TRBV7-9 and J usage is TRBJ2-1; D unclear. The CDR3 consists of 13 residues. V was shortened by 5 bases and J by 9 bases, with 14 bases between the two germline ends. Germline CDR1 SEHNR, CDR2 FQNEAQ (reference sequence). CDR3 DNA: TGTGCCAGCAGCCTGGGTCCTAATGGTGAGCAGTTCTTC. This encodes CASSLGPNGEQFF. Based on the CDR3 plus reference TRBV7-9 and TRBJ2-1, the full variable domain is DTGVSQNPRHKITKRGQNVTFRCDPISEHNRLYWYRQTLGQGPEFLTYFQNEAQLEKSRLLSDRFSAERPKGSFSTLEIQRTEQGDSAMYLCASSLGPNGEQFFGPGTRLTVL.

V and J are TRBV2 and TRBJ1-1; D may be TRBD1 (5 bases). This CDR3 has 13 residues. Trimming left V 11 bases short and J 7 bases short, with 20 bases between. Germline V gene data show CDR1 as SNHLY and CDR2 as FYNNEI. The CDR3 is CAFFRREGNEAFF. CDR3 DNA sequence: TGTGCCTTCTTCCGCCGGGAGGGGAATGAAGCTTTCTTT.

This rearrangement joins TRBV28 to TRBJ1-1, with 8 bases fitting TRBD1. CDR1 and CDR2 (germline): MDHEN, SYDVKM. The V segment lost 5 bases and the J segment 1 base; nucleotides outside the gene matches: 6. The CDR3 is 15 amino acids. Here the CDR3 reads CASSPQTGANTEAFF. The CDR3 DNA reads TGTGCCAGCAGTCCCCAGACAGGGGCGAACACTGAAGCTTTCTTT.

This chain uses TRBV4-3 with TRBJ2-7; 7 bases agree with TRBD1. Trimming removed 8 bases from V and 1 base from J; junction bases left unmatched: 20. This CDR3 has 18 amino acids. CDR1 is LGHNA, CDR2 YSLEER, per germline. Here the CDR3 DNA reads TGCGCCAGCTTCGCGGTATCCCTAGGACAGGAGAAGTCCTACGAGCAGTACTTC. Residues: CASFAVSLGQEKSYEQYF.

This clonotype was picked up one time. The chain combines TRBV20-1 with TRBJ2-7, with 13 nucleotides matching TRBD2. In germline, CDR1 is DFQATT, CDR2 SNEGSKA (reference sequence). CDR3 length equals 15 residues. The junction had 5 bases not matched to a gene; V was cut back by 6 bases and J by 0 bases. CDR3 sequence reads: CSAGTSGVASYEQYF. CDR3 nucleotides: TGCAGTGCGGGGACTAGCGGGGTAGCCTCCTACGAGCAGTACTTC.

V and J are TRBV12-3 or TRBV12-4 and TRBJ1-1, with TRBD1 as a possible D gene (5 bases). The V and J ends lost 1 base and 8 bases respectively, with 11 bases between them. The CDR3 covers 13 residues. The CDR3 DNA is TGTGCCAGCAGTTTAGGGGGTCAGGGAGAAGCTTTCTTT. This codes for CASSLGGQGEAFF.